These T cell receptor beta chains were read from a single sample in a study of cytomegalovirus exposure and HLA in healthy donors. The assay was immunoSEQ multiplex PCR, and TCRdb's table has in-frame clones only and misses some. The sample holds about 170,000 clones, approximately 80% seen once. The specimen sequenced was PBMCs. The receptors here all came from a boy younger than 10 in good health and CMV-seronegative. Each CDR3 is given with its conserved first and last residue. The D gene is left open where the match is weak. Some rows mark clone size as missing; the rest say once, few, many or name a class of expanded clone.

j_call d_call v_call clone_size cdr3_aa cdr3_nt
TRBJ2-1 TRBD2 TRBV11-3 - CASSSRLAGGDNEQFF TGTGCCAGCAGCTCCAGACTAGCGGGGGGAGACAATGAGCAGTTCTTC
TRBJ2-1 - TRBV19 few CASSVPTLVNEQFF TGTGCCAGTAGTGTGCCAACCCTAGTGAATGAGCAGTTCTTC
TRBJ1-2 - TRBV2 - CASRIAVGAGYTF TGTGCCAGCAGAATAGCGGTAGGGGCCGGCTACACCTTC
TRBJ1-1 - TRBV19 few CASSIDSLNTEAFF TGTGCCAGTAGTATAGACTCTTTGAACACTGAAGCTTTCTTT
TRBJ1-2 TRBD1 TRBV5-6 - CASSTRQGLVGYTF TGTGCCAGCAGCACCCGACAGGGTCTAGTTGGCTACACCTTC
TRBJ2-3 TRBD1 TRBV13 - CASSYGTDVPDTQYF TGTGCCAGCAGTTACGGGACAGACGTCCCAGATACGCAGTATTTT
TRBJ1-2 TRBD1 TRBV29-1 few CSVGGGPVAGYTF TGCAGCGTTGGAGGGGGCCCGGTCGCTGGCTACACCTTC
TRBJ1-4 - TRBV2 - CASRPGSPANEKLFF TGTGCCAGCAGGCCGGGGAGCCCAGCTAATGAAAAACTGTTTTTT
TRBJ1-1 - TRBV5-8 once CASSLAGNTEAFF TGTGCCAGCAGCTTGGCAGGGAACACTGAAGCTTTCTTT
TRBJ2-1 TRBD2 TRBV27 - CASSFGGRAYNEQFF TGTGCCAGCAGTTTTGGCGGGAGGGCCTACAATGAGCAGTTCTTC
TRBJ1-2 - TRBV5-1 - CASSLDYDYGYTF TGCGCCAGCAGCTTGGATTATGACTATGGCTACACCTTC
TRBJ2-1 - TRBV6-6 - CASSSVAVLSYNEQFF TGTGCCAGCAGTTCCGTAGCGGTCCTCTCCTACAATGAGCAGTTCTTC
TRBJ1-1 - TRBV6-1 once CASSETLPGTRGTEAFF TGTGCCAGCAGTGAGACCCTCCCCGGGACACGGGGCACTGAAGCTTTCTTT
TRBJ2-1 TRBD1 TRBV7-9 - CASSSGTGESNEQFF TGTGCCAGCAGCTCCGGGACAGGGGAAAGCAATGAGCAGTTCTTC
TRBJ1-1 - TRBV6-1 - CASSEQTGRNTEAFF TGTGCCAGCAGTGAACAGACAGGTCGGAACACTGAAGCTTTCTTT
TRBJ2-1 - TRBV7-8 - CASSPERVSYNEQFF TGTGCCAGCAGTCCAGAGAGGGTCTCCTACAATGAGCAGTTCTTC
TRBJ1-1 - TRBV5-8 - CASSWTVSRNTEAFF TGTGCCAGCAGCTGGACAGTTAGTAGGAACACTGAAGCTTTCTTT
TRBJ2-7 TRBD1 TRBV4-3 few CASSRDTGGIDEQYF TGCGCCAGCAGCCGTGATACAGGGGGCATCGACGAGCAGTACTTC
TRBJ1-2 TRBD1 TRBV19 - CASSISPTGDGGYTF TGTGCCAGTAGTATTTCTCCGACAGGGGACGGAGGCTACACCTTC
TRBJ2-4 TRBD1 TRBV9 few CASSASRQGVNIQYF TGTGCCAGCAGCGCGAGTCGACAGGGGGTGAACATTCAGTACTTC
TRBJ1-2 TRBD1 TRBV19 - CASSGQGGYGYTF TGTGCCAGTAGTGGGCAGGGGGGCTATGGCTACACCTTC
TRBJ1-6 TRBD1 TRBV25-1 - CASSATGQGSPGNSPLHF TGTGCCAGCAGTGCAACGGGACAGGGTTCCCCGGGGAATTCACCCCTCCACTTT
TRBJ2-4 TRBD2 TRBV6-5 - CASSSSGRYIQYF TGTGCCAGCAGTTCTAGCGGGAGATACATTCAGTACTTC
TRBJ2-1 - TRBV14 - CASSHSGDYNEQFF TGTGCCAGCAGCCACTCCGGGGATTACAATGAGCAGTTCTTC
TRBJ1-1 - TRBV19 - CASSMGFRTNTEAFF TGTGCCAGTAGTATGGGGTTTAGGACAAACACTGAAGCTTTCTTT
TRBJ2-1 TRBD2 TRBV6-5 - CASRHTSAGNEQFF TGTGCCAGCAGACACACTAGCGCAGGCAATGAGCAGTTCTTC
TRBJ1-4 - TRBV4-3 - CASSQARAGKLFF TGCGCCAGCAGCCAAGCCCGAGCGGGAAAACTGTTTTTT
TRBJ2-1 TRBD1 TRBV6-1 once CASSEAKAGGSDEQFF TGTGCCAGCAGTGAAGCAAAGGCAGGGGGCTCGGATGAGCAGTTCTTC
TRBJ2-5 - TRBV30 - CAWSWGTGVGAQYF TGTGCCTGGAGTTGGGGGACTGGGGTAGGGGCCCAGTACTTC